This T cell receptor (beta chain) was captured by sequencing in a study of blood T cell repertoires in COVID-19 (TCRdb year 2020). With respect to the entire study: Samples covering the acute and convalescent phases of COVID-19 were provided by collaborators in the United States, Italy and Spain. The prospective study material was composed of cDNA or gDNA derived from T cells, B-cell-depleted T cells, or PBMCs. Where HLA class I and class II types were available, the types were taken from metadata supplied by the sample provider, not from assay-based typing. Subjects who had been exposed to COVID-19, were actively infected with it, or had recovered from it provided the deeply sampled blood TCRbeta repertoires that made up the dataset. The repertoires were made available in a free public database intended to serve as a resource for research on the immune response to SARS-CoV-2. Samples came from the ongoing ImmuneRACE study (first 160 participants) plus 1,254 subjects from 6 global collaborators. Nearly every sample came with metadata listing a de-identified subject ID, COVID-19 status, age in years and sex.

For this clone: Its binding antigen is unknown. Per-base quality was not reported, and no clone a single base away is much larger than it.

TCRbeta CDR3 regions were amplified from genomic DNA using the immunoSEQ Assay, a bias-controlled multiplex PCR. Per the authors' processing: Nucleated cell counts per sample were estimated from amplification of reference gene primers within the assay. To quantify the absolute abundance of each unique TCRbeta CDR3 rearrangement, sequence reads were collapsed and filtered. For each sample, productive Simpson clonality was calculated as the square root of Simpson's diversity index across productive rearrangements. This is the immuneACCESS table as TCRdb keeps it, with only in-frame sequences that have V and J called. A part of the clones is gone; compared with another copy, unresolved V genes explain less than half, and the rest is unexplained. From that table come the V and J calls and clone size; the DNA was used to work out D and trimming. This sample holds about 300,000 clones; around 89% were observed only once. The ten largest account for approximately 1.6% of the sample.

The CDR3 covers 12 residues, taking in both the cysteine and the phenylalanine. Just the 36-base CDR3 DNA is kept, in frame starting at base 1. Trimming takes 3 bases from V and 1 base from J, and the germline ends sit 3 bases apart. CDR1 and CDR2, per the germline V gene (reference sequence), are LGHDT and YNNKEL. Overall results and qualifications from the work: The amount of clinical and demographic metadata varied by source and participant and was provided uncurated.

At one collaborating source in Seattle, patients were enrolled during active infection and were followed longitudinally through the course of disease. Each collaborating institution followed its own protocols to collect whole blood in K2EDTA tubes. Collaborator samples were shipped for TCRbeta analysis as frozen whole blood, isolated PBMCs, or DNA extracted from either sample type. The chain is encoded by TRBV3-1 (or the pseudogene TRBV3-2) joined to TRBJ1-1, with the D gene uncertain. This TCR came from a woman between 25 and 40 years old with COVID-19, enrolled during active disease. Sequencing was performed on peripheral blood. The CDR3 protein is CASSQRNTEAFF. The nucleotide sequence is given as TGTGCCAGCAGCCAGAGGAACACTGAAGCTTTCTTT.